This TCR beta chain originates from a study of T cells in Graves' hyperthyroidism and ophthalmopathy. Findings and caveats of the study: Most thyroid clonotypes with frequency above 0.001 were detected in blood.

The length of the CDR3 is 15 residues. J was trimmed by 1 base and V by 5 bases; bases with no gene match: 6. Germline loops: CDR1 MDHEN, CDR2 SYDVKM. It was RNA transcripts that yielded the amplified TCR beta CDR3 regions. The HTBI set primed first-round TCR CDR3 RT-PCR. Each CDR3 protein is one row after TCRdb ran MiXCR on the multiplex PCR reads. The sample shows about 720,000 distinct CDR3 sequences, about a sixth of them seen only once. In its sample, this clonotype was seen many times. Its antigen is as yet unknown. A patient was excluded if there was uncontrolled infection, other autoimmune disease, pregnancy or lactation.

This clonotype was sampled from a man aged 18 to 35 with Graves' hyperthyroidism. The sample was blood. This rearrangement joins TRBV28 to TRBJ1-1; 8 nucleotides agree with TRBD1. CDR3 protein: CASSPLGTGNTEAFF. The CDR3 nucleotides are TGTGCCAGCAGTCCGCTAGGGACAGGGAACACTGAAGCTTTCTTT.